One and the same sample provided the 27 T cell receptor beta chains below, sequenced in a study of blood T cell repertoires in COVID-19. Data came from immunoSEQ multiplex PCR; TCRdb stores just in-frame clones and leaves some out. The profile shows about 250,000 clones, about 82% of them singletons. The sample was peripheral blood. All receptors come from a woman in her sixties with active or convalescent COVID-19.

The chain employs TRBV11-2 and TRBJ1-3; TRBD1 matches at 9 bases. CDR1 is SGHAT and CDR2 is FQNNGV in the germline V gene. With V trimmed by 3 bases and J by 1 base, 7 bases remained unmatched. The CDR3 loop spans 17 amino acids. The CDR3 protein is CASSFLGTGISGNTIYF. CDR3 nucleotides: TGTGCCAGCAGCTTTTTGGGGACAGGGATTTCTGGAAACACCATATATTTT. The variable domain in full, with the rest retrieved from reference TRBV11-2 and TRBJ1-3, is EAGVAQSPRYKIIEKRQSVAFWCNPISGHATLYWYQQILGQGPKLLIQFQNNGVVDDSQLPKDRFSAERLKGVDSTLKIQPAKLEDSAVYLCASSFLGTGISGNTIYFGEGSWLTVV.

This chain connects TRBV7-9 to TRBJ2-5; D might be TRBD2 (6 bases). This CDR3 is built from 15 residues. The germline CDR1 and CDR2 sequences are SEHNR and FQNEAQ (reference sequence). V was pared by 4 bases and J by 2 bases, with 14 bases between. CDR3 in DNA: TGTGCCAGCAGCTCCCGACTAGGTTTGCAAGAGACCCAGTACTTC. It codes for CASSSRLGLQETQYF.

This clone has a single count. This specimen includes other DNA sequences encoding the same CDR3. The chain joins TRBV15 to TRBJ2-7, with TRBD1 identical over 10 bases. The CDR3 totals 15 residues. Losses at the gene ends were 1 base for V and 2 bases for J; bases not matched to a gene: 2. CDR1 LNHNV and CDR2 YYDKDF come from the germline V gene (reference sequence). CDR3 nucleotides: TGTGCCACCAGCAGAGGAGGGACAGGGGCCTACGAGCAGTACTTC. Translated, it gives CATSRGGTGAYEQYF. The full variable domain, in which reference TRBV15 and TRBJ2-7 provide the parts outside the CDR3, is DAMVIQNPRYQVTQFGKPVTLSCSQTLNHNVMYWYQQKSSQAPKLLFHYYDKDFNNEADTPDNFQSRRPNTSFCFLDIRSPGLGDTAMYLCATSRGGTGAYEQYFGPGTRLTVT.

The chain combines TRBV7-2 with TRBJ1-4, with a possible D match to TRBD1 (5 bases). CDR3 length: 15 amino acids. Germline assignment: CDR1 SGHTA and CDR2 FQGNSA. V was pared by 2 bases and J by 0 bases, with 7 bases between. Written as DNA, the CDR3 is TGTGCCAGCAGCTTACAGGGCACAACTAATGAAAAACTGTTTTTT. Translating it yields CASSLQGTTNEKLFF.

The table lists this clone with a count of one. Here the CDR3 DNA reads TGTGCCAGCAGCCCCCAGCCGGGACAGTTCTACGAGCAGTACTTC. This codes for CASSPQPGQFYEQYF. The chain is built from TRBV7-3 and TRBJ2-7; 7 bases are a match to TRBD1. Germline V gives CDR1 SGHTA, CDR2 FQGTGA. The CDR3 is 15 residues long. V was pared by 5 bases and J by 3 bases, with 10 bases of the junction left unmatched.

The V gene is TRBV30, the J gene TRBJ1-5; 7 bases are shared with TRBD1. CDR1 and CDR2 (germline): GTSNPN, SVGIG (reference sequence). Unmatched junction bases numbered 8, after V lost 0 bases and J lost 6 bases. The CDR3 extends over 15 amino acids. CDR3 loop: CAWSVGTVRGQPQHF. CDR3 DNA sequence: TGTGCCTGGAGTGTCGGGACAGTTAGGGGTCAGCCCCAGCATTTT.

The genes are TRBV3-1 (or the pseudogene TRBV3-2) and TRBJ2-1; TRBD1 is a possible D gene (5 bases). The V and J ends lost 1 base and 2 bases respectively, with 9 bases between them. Per the germline V gene, CDR1 is LGHDT and CDR2 is YNNKEL (reference sequence). The CDR3 extends over 15 amino acids. The CDR3 DNA reads TGTGCCAGCAGCCAAGGGCAGGGAACCTACAATGAGCAGTTCTTC. It yields the protein CASSQGQGTYNEQFF.

The V gene is TRBV28, the J gene TRBJ1-1, with TRBD1 identical over 7 bases. The CDR3 runs 15 residues. From germline, CDR1 is MDHEN and CDR2 SYDVKM. V was clipped by 5 bases and J by 4 bases; unmatched bases: 10. CDR3 residues: CASSPGQTIGTEAFF. CDR3 coding DNA: TGTGCCAGCAGTCCGGGACAGACAATTGGCACTGAAGCTTTCTTT.

The V call is TRBV5-1, the J call TRBJ2-1, with 13 bases aligning to TRBD2. Germline V lookup: CDR1 SGHRS, CDR2 YFSETQ. V trimming: 3 bases; J trimming: 7 bases; junction bases outside the gene matches: 4. This CDR3 region has 15 residues. CDR3 coding DNA: TGCGCCAGCAGCTCGACTAGCGGGAGGCTGAATGAGCAGTTCTTC. Its protein is CASSSTSGRLNEQFF.

The rearrangement links TRBV4-1 to TRBJ1-1; D is uncertain. Germline loops: CDR1 MGHRA, CDR2 YSYEKL. The CDR3 contains 16 residues. Trimming shortened V by 2 bases and J by 0 bases, and 13 bases separated the two germline ends. CDR3 sequence reads: CASSQSQYLMNTEAFF. The CDR3 DNA reads as TGCGCCAGCAGCCAATCACAGTACCTAATGAACACTGAAGCTTTCTTT.

This sequence joins TRBV28 and TRBJ1-2; D is unresolved. Germline-derived CDR1 and CDR2 are MDHEN and SYDVKM. The germline V and J ends were trimmed by 6 bases and 2 bases, with 22 bases remaining between them. This CDR3 contains 17 residues. The CDR3 DNA reads TGTGCCAGCAGCGGTTTACTCCCGTTGGCCAGGAACTATGGCTACACCTTC. Encoded protein: CASSGLLPLARNYGYTF.

V usage is TRBV28 and J usage is TRBJ1-2; TRBD1 agrees at 10 bases. Germline V gene sequence: CDR1 MDHEN, CDR2 SYDVKM. The CDR3 loop spans 14 amino acids. The V segment lost 5 bases and the J segment 6 bases; nucleotides outside the gene matches: 6. In nucleotides, the CDR3 is TGTGCCAGCAGTCCACCTGACAGGGGGCATGGCTACACCTTC. As protein: CASSPPDRGHGYTF.

V gene TRBV2 combines with J gene TRBJ2-3; D possibly corresponds to TRBD2 (6 bases). Germline CDR1 is SNHLY and CDR2 is FYNNEI. The CDR3 extends over 15 amino acids. V dropped 4 bases and J dropped 3 bases, with 14 bases sitting between them. In nucleotides, the CDR3 is TGTGCCAGCAGTGGGTTCGGGGGATTTACAGATACGCAGTATTTT. This gives the protein CASSGFGGFTDTQYF.

The rearrangement uses TRBV7-9 and TRBJ1-5, with a weak D call TRBD1 (6 bases). The CDR3 loop spans 14 amino acids. Per germline, CDR1 SEHNR and CDR2 FQNEAQ (reference sequence). Deletions cut 8 bases from V and 4 bases from J, with 15 bases between. CDR3 protein: CASSVGGPNQPQHF. CDR3 DNA sequence: TGTGCCAGCTCGGTGGGGGGGCCGAATCAGCCCCAGCATTTT. The whole variable domain, remainder taken from reference TRBV7-9 and TRBJ1-5, is DTGVSQNPRHKITKRGQNVTFRCDPISEHNRLYWYRQTLGQGPEFLTYFQNEAQLEKSRLLSDRFSAERPKGSFSTLEIQRTEQGDSAMYLCASSVGGPNQPQHFGDGTRLSIL.

This chain links TRBV7-9 with TRBJ2-1; D may be TRBD1 (6 bases). Between the trimmed V and J ends, which lost 5 bases and 7 bases, there was a span of 18 bases. Germline values: CDR1 SEHNR, CDR2 FQNEAQ (reference sequence). This CDR3 region has 15 residues. CDR3 nucleotide sequence: TGTGCCAGCAGCCACAGGGTTAAATCCGTGAATGAGCAGTTCTTC. The encoded protein is CASSHRVKSVNEQFF.

This chain uses TRBV5-1 with TRBJ1-1; D uncertain. Per the germline V gene, CDR1 is SGHRS and CDR2 is YFSETQ. This CDR3 comprises 14 residues. V shed 6 bases and J shed 0 bases, with 12 bases lying between them. The CDR3 sequence is CASTDSRMNTEAFF. CDR3 sequence (DNA): TGCGCCAGCACGGACTCGAGGATGAACACTGAAGCTTTCTTT. Together with reference TRBV5-1 and TRBJ1-1, the CDR3 gives the full variable domain: KAGVTQTPRYLIKTRGQQVTLSCSPISGHRSVSWYQQTPGQGLQFLFEYFSETQRNKGNFPGRFSGRQFSNSRSEMNVSTLELGDSALYLCASTDSRMNTEAFFGQGTRLTVV.

The chain couples TRBV9 to TRBJ2-4; D perhaps matches TRBD1 (5 bases). Germline values: CDR1 SGDLS, CDR2 YYNGEE. The CDR3 length is 17 residues. Trimming pared 0 bases from V and 1 base from J, leaving 14 bases between. CDR3 bases: TGTGCCAGCAGCGTAGGGGGTGACAGTTCGGCCAAAAACATTCAGTACTTC. Amino acid sequence: CASSVGGDSSAKNIQYF.

The chain couples TRBV27 to TRBJ2-3, with TRBD1 as a possible D gene (5 bases). Germline assignment: CDR1 MNHEY and CDR2 SMNVEV (reference sequence). CDR3 size: 14 residues. Trimming took off 3 bases at V and 4 bases at J, with 11 bases between the two ends. The chain's CDR3 is CASSFSAGPDTQYF. DNA of the CDR3: TGTGCCAGCAGTTTCTCGGCAGGGCCAGATACGCAGTATTTT.

The V gene is TRBV7-9, the J gene TRBJ2-4, with TRBD1 matching 8 bases. Germline V gives CDR1 SEHNR, CDR2 FQNEAQ (reference sequence). CDR3 size: 14 residues. The V and J ends lost 3 bases and 8 bases, in that order; junction bases with no gene match: 6. The CDR3 loop reads CASSFRQGIDIQYF. Written as DNA, the CDR3 is TGTGCCAGCAGCTTCAGACAGGGGATCGACATTCAGTACTTC.

The V and J genes are TRBV7-6 and TRBJ2-2; 10 nucleotides line up with TRBD1. Germline-derived CDR1 and CDR2 are SGHVS and FNYEAQ. J was trimmed by 1 base and V by 1 base; bases with no gene match: 3. This CDR3 spans 17 amino acids. CDR3 region: CASSLGGQGENTGELFF. Written as DNA, the CDR3 is TGTGCCAGCAGCTTAGGAGGACAGGGGGAGAACACCGGGGAGCTGTTTTTT.

This chain uses TRBV4-2 with TRBJ1-1; D is ambiguous. The CDR3 extends over 14 amino acids. Germline-derived CDR1 and CDR2 are LGHNA and YNFKEQ. The V end was cut by 0 bases, the J end by 7 bases, with 12 bases between. CDR3 sequence: CASSQDIFSFEAFF. CDR3 DNA: TGTGCCAGCAGCCAAGATATCTTTTCCTTTGAAGCTTTCTTT.

The V and J genes are TRBV6-5 and TRBJ1-6; 9 positions match TRBD1. This CDR3 spans 14 amino acids. V lost 6 bases and J lost 10; bases outside the gene matches: 7. From germline, CDR1 is MNHEY and CDR2 SVGAGI. CDR3 in DNA: TGTGCCAGCAGAGGACAGGGGATAAGATCACCCCTCCACTTT. It translates to CASRGQGIRSPLHF.

The chain is built from TRBV19 and TRBJ2-1; maybe TRBD2 (6 bases). This CDR3 has 13 residues. Germline V lookup: CDR1 LNHDA, CDR2 SQIVND (reference sequence). The V end lost 0 bases, the J end lost 10 bases, and 10 bases lay between the germline ends. The CDR3 DNA reads TGTGCCAGTAGTATAGATCTGGGGGGAGAGCAGTTCTTC. This codes for CASSIDLGGEQFF.

This rearrangement joins TRBV28 to TRBJ1-5; 7 bases line up with TRBD1. This CDR3 is 18 amino acids long. V dropped 3 bases and J dropped 7; count of bases not matched to a gene: 18. CDR1 is MDHEN and CDR2 is SYDVKM in the germline V gene. The CDR3 DNA reads as TGTGCCAGCAGTTTCCCCTCAACCGACAGGGTAGTTAGGCAGCCCCAGCATTTT. This translates into CASSFPSTDRVVRQPQHF.

There are many counts of this clone. V usage is TRBV7-3 and J usage is TRBJ2-1; TRBD1 is a possible D gene (6 bases). The CDR3 is made up of 13 amino acids. Germline V CDR1 and CDR2: SGHTA, FQGTGA. The germline V and J ends were trimmed by 2 bases and 9 bases, with 11 bases remaining between them. In DNA, the CDR3 is TGTGCCAGCAGCTTAGCAACGACAGGTGAGCAGTTCTTC. It encodes CASSLATTGEQFF.

This clone was seen a few times. CDR3 DNA sequence: TGTGCCAGCAGCAAACCTGGGACAGGGGACGAGACCCAGTACTTC. It is translated as CASSKPGTGDETQYF. The chain employs TRBV11-2 and TRBJ2-5; 10 nucleotides line up with TRBD1. The CDR3 runs 15 residues. Per germline, CDR1 SGHAT and CDR2 FQNNGV. V trimming: 5 bases; J trimming: 5 bases; junction bases outside the gene matches: 8.

This clone has a handful of counts. This chain uses TRBV9 with TRBJ2-7; 10 nucleotides align to TRBD2. Germline assignment: CDR1 SGDLS and CDR2 YYNGEE. The CDR3 loop spans 16 amino acids. The V segment lost 4 bases and the J segment 1 base; nucleotides outside the gene matches: 8. This chain's CDR3 is CASSPALAGPSYEQYF. The CDR3 bases are TGTGCCAGCAGCCCCGCACTAGCGGGGCCTTCCTACGAGCAGTACTTC.